This T cell receptor (beta chain) was identified during a study of blood T cells in healthy people across ages. Study-wide findings and caveats: It was held that diversity estimates obtained from one million T cells represented underestimates. Per-million-T-cell TCR beta diversity fell roughly linearly with age.

Healthy Caucasian individuals from Russia aged about 6 to 100 were enrolled as donors. Every donor gave 8.5 to 10 milliliters of peripheral blood. V dropped 4 bases and J dropped 6 bases, with 19 bases sitting between them. The length of the CDR3 is 14 residues. CDR1 and CDR2 (germline): SQVTM, ANQGSEA. It was with a sample-barcoded 5' primer and a J-beta primer mix that a second PCR of roughly 6 to 11 cycles was run. TCRdb re-analysed the 5' RACE reads in MiXCR, keeping a single row per CDR3 protein. Of about 800,000 distinct CDR3 sequences listed, roughly 60% are singletons. A note on this clonotype: Its target is unknown.

The chain combines TRBV29-1 with TRBJ2-7, with D possibly TRBD1 on 7 matching bases. The sample was blood. The TCR comes from a man aged 25 to 45 in good health. The CDR3 nucleotides are TGCAGCGTTGTCCCAGCAGGGGGGATCAGCGAGCAGTACTTC. Translating gives CSVVPAGGISEQYF.